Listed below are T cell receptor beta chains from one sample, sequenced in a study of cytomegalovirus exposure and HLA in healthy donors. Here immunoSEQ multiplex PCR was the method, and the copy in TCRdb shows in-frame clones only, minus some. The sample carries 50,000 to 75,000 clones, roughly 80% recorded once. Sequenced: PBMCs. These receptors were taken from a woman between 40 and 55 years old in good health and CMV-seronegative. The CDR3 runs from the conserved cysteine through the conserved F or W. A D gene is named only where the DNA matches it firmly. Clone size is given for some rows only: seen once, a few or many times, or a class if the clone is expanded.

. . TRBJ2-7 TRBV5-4 TGTGCCAGCAGCTCCCTAGGCTACGAGCAGTACTTC CASSSLGYEQYF
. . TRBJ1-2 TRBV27 TGTGCCAGCAGTACCCAACAGGGTTGGTATGGCTACACCTTC CASSTQQGWYGYTF
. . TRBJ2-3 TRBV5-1 TGCGCCAGCAGCGGAGGGTTCGCAGATACGCAGTATTTT CASSGGFADTQYF
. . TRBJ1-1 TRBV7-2 TGTGCCAGCAGCGGACACCCGGCCAGGGGCGCTGAAGCTTTCTTT CASSGHPARGAEAFF
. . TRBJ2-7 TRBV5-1 TGCGCCAGCAGCTTGATGAGGCACGAGCAGTACTTC CASSLMRHEQYF
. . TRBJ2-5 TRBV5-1 TGCGCCAGCAGCTTGGCATCGGGGGAGCCAGAGACCCAGTACTTC CASSLASGEPETQYF
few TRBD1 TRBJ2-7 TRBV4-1 TGCGCCAGCAGCCAACCGGGACAGGGTAACGAGCAGTACTTC CASSQPGQGNEQYF
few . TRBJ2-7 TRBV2 TGTGCCAGCCCGACCTTCCACTACCCCTACGAGCAGTACTTC CASPTFHYPYEQYF
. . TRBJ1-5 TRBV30 TGTGCCTGGAGGGACAACGATCAGCCCCAGCATTTT CAWRDNDQPQHF
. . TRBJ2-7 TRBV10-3 TGTGCCATCACAAATGGGGAGGCAGGGGAGCAGTACTTC CAITNGEAGEQYF
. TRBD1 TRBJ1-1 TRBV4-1 TGCGCCAGCAGCCAAGGAATCCGGGACAGTAAAGAAGCTTTCTTT CASSQGIRDSKEAFF
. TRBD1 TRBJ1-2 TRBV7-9 TGTGCCAGCAGCTTAGGACAGGGGTTCATTGGCTACACCTTC CASSLGQGFIGYTF
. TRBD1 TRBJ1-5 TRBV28 TGTGCCAGCAGCTCAGGACAGGGCGATCAGCCCCAGCATTTT CASSSGQGDQPQHF
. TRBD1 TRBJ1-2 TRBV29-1 TGCAGCGCCGCTGACAGGGTCTATGGCTACACCTTC CSAADRVYGYTF
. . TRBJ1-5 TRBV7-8 TGTGCCAGCAGTTCCCGGCGGACACTTAGCAATCAGCCCCAGCATTTT CASSSRRTLSNQPQHF
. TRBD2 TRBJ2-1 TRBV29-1 TGCAGCGTTGAAGAAGGATGGGCTAGCGGGACCAATGAGCAGTTCTTC CSVEEGWASGTNEQFF
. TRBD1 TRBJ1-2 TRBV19 TGTGCCAGTAGTGGACAGGGATATGGCTACACCTTC CASSGQGYGYTF
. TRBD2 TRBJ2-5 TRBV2 TGTGCCAGCAGAGAATGGAAGCGGGAGGGCCAAGAGACCCAGTACTTC CASREWKREGQETQYF
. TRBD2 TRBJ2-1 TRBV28 TGTGCCAGCAGTTCACTAGCGGGTTCTAATGAGCAGTTCTTC CASSSLAGSNEQFF
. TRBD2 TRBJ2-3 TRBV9 TGTGCCAGCAGCCCGAAGACTAGCGGGGGCCACACAGATACGCAGTATTTT CASSPKTSGGHTDTQYF
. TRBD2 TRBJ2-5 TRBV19 TGTGCCAGTAGTATAGATGCGGGAGGGCCCGAGACCCAGTACTTC CASSIDAGGPETQYF
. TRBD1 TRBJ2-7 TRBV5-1 TGCGCCAGCAGCCCTACCCCCGGGGACAGGGTGTCCTACGAGCAGTACTTC CASSPTPGDRVSYEQYF
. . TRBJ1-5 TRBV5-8 TGTGCCAGCAGCGACCACAGGTATAGCAATCAGCCCCAGCATTTT CASSDHRYSNQPQHF
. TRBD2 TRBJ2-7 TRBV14 TGTGCCAGCAGCCCCAGAACGACTAGCGGTTCCCCCTACGAGCAGTACTTC CASSPRTTSGSPYEQYF
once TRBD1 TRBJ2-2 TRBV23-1 TGCGCCAGCAGTCAATCGGGGACAGAGAACACCGGGGAGCTGTTTTTT CASSQSGTENTGELFF
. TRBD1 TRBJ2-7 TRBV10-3 TGTGCCATCAGTGACCAAACCTCGGACAGGTTCTACGAGCAGTACTTC CAISDQTSDRFYEQYF
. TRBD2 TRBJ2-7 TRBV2 TGTGCCAGCAGTGAAGCGCGGGGGAAGGGGCCCCAAGACGAGCAGTACTTC CASSEARGKGPQDEQYF
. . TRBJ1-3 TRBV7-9 TGTGCCAGCAGCGCAGGGCCTTACTCTGGAAACACCATATATTTT CASSAGPYSGNTIYF
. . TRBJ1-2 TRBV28 TGTGCCAGCAGTCCTGCGGAAGGCTACACCTTC CASSPAEGYTF
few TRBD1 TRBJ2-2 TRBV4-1 TGCGCCAGCAGCATGGGACAGGGACCCACCGGGGAGCTGTTTTTT CASSMGQGPTGELFF
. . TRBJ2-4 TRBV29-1 TGCAGCGTTTATGACCCCGGGACCAAAAACATTCAGTACTTC CSVYDPGTKNIQYF
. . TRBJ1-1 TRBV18 TGTGCCAGCTCAGGCTCCGGGAGCTCCACTGAAGCTTTCTTT CASSGSGSSTEAFF
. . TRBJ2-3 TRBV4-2 TGTGCCAGCAGCCACGAGCCGTCTAGCATTCGCACAGATACGCAGTATTTT CASSHEPSSIRTDTQYF
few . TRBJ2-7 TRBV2 TGTGCCAGCAGAGAACTAGCCAACCCCGGTTACGAGCAGTACTTC CASRELANPGYEQYF
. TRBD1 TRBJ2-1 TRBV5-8 TGTGCCAGCAGCTCGAGGTCAGGGGGCCTAAATGAGCAGTTCTTC CASSSRSGGLNEQFF
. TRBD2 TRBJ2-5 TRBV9 TGTGCCAGCAGCCCGGGACTAGCGGGAGCTACAGAGACCCAGTACTTC CASSPGLAGATETQYF
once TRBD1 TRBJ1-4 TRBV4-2 TGTGCCAGCAGCCAAGATCGGGGACAGAGCGCCAGTGAAAAACTGTTTTTT CASSQDRGQSASEKLFF
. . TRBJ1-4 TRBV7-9 TGTGCCAGCAGTTCGGGAAATAATGAAAAACTGTTTTTT CASSSGNNEKLFF
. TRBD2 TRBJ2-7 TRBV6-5 TGTGCCAGCAGGAAGAGCGGGAGTACCTACGAGCAGTACTTC CASRKSGSTYEQYF
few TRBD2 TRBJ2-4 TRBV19 TGTGCCAGTAGTTTAGCGGGAGTGGGAAAAAACATTCAGTACTTC CASSLAGVGKNIQYF
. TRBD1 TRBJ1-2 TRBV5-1 TGCGCCAGCAGCGTGCCCGGGACAGTAGGAGATGGCTACACCTTC CASSVPGTVGDGYTF
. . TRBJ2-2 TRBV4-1 TGCGCCAGCAGCCAAGAGACCACCGGGACAACAACCGGGGAGCTGTTTTTT CASSQETTGTTTGELFF
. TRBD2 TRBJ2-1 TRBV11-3 TGTGCCAGCGATGGTGATTGGGAGCGGGAAGCCTACAATGAGCAGTTCTTC CASDGDWEREAYNEQFF
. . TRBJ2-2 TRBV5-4 TGTGCCAGCAGCTTGGAGGCGGCTGGCACCGGGGAGCTGTTTTTT CASSLEAAGTGELFF
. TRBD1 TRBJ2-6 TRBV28 TGTGCCAGCAGTTTAATCGCAGGGGGTGCCTCTGGGGCCAACGTCCTGACTTTC CASSLIAGGASGANVLTF
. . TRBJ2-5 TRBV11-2 TGTGCCAGCAGCTTGGGCGAGACCCAGTACTTC CASSLGETQYF
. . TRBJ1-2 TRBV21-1 TGTGCCAGCAGCGAACCACCCTTGACAAGGGAGGAGAACTACTATGGCTACACCTTC CASSEPPLTREENYYGYTF
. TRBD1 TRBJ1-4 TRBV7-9 TGTGCCAGCAGCCCCGGGACAGGGGGCGTTGAAAAACTGTTTTTT CASSPGTGGVEKLFF
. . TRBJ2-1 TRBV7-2 TGTGCCAGCAGCTTAGAGAGGGTTGAGCAGTTCTTC CASSLERVEQFF
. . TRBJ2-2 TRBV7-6 TGTGCCAGCAGCTTAGTGGACTACAACACCGGGGAGCTGTTTTTT CASSLVDYNTGELFF
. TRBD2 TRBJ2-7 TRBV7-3 TGTGCCAGCAGCCATTGGGCGGGGGGTACCTACGAGCAGTACTTC CASSHWAGGTYEQYF
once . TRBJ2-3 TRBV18 TGTGCCAGCTCACCCCAGACGGGAAATACGCAGTATTTT CASSPQTGNTQYF
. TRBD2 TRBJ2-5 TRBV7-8 TGTGCCAGCAGCCCTCTAGCGGGAGAGGGAGAGACCCAGTACTTC CASSPLAGEGETQYF
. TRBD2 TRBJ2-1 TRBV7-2 TGTGCCAGCAGCCGTTGGTGGCGGGAGGCCGATGAGCAGTTCTTC CASSRWWREADEQFF
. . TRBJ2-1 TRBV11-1 TGTGCCAGCAGCTTAGCGCTAACAGGCTCCTACAATGAGCAGTTCTTC CASSLALTGSYNEQFF
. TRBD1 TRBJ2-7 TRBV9 TGTGCCAGCAGCGCGGGACAGGGTACGTACGAGCAGTACTTC CASSAGQGTYEQYF
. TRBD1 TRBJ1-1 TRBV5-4 TGTGCCAGCAGCCCACTAGGACAGGGGGCCACTGAAGCTTTCTTT CASSPLGQGATEAFF
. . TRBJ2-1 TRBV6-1 TGTGCCAGCAGTGAATACACCTTCGGGGGCAATGAGCAGTTCTTC CASSEYTFGGNEQFF
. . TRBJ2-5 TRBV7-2 TGTGCCAGCAGGGTAGTGGGGCGGGGCTTCCAAGAGACCCAGTACTTC CASRVVGRGFQETQYF
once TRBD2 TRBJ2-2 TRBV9 TGTGCCAGCAGTGCGACTAGCGGGGTTACCGGGGAGCTGTTTTTT CASSATSGVTGELFF